This TCR beta chain was identified during a study of T-cell memory formation after mild COVID-19. The table lists this clonotype with a few counts. Antigen: not known. The CDR3 extends over 17 amino acids. J gave up 0 bases and V 0 bases, and 5 bases lay outside the gene matches. Germline values: CDR1 LGHNA, CDR2 YSLEER. TCRdb passed the 5' RACE reads through MiXCR, listing each CDR3 protein once. The sample includes fewer than 550,000 distinct CDR3 sequences, about 20% of them seen just once. Study results and limitations: Contracting CD4+ clones were located mainly in CM and EM, and CD8+ clones in EMRA.

Source material: PBMCs or a T cell subset sorted from them (not recorded which). The TCR originated in an adult woman who had mild COVID-19 (a few samples of this study predate the infection). Cell type and time point are not known. The chain recombines TRBV4-3 with TRBJ2-3; 8 bases are a match to TRBD2. This CDR3 reads CASSQDYPSGSTDTQYF. Written as DNA, the CDR3 is TGCGCCAGCAGCCAAGATTACCCTAGCGGGAGCACAGATACGCAGTATTTT.